This record looks at one T cell receptor beta chain sequence and its context. This entry is derived from a study of blood T cell repertoires in COVID-19. Study at large: Collection of acute and convalescent COVID-19 samples took place in the United States, Italy and Spain. T cells, B-cell-depleted T cells, or PBMCs supplied cDNA or gDNA.

V lost 5 bases to trimming and J lost 1 base; unmatched junction nucleotides: 4. This CDR3 has 15 amino acids. The germline CDR1 and CDR2 sequences are SGHAT and FQNNGV. In the authors' methods: Using reference gene primer amplification, nucleated cell counts were estimated. TCRdb's table, derived via immunoSEQ multiplex PCR, lists solely in-frame clones and lacks some. That table furnishes V, J and clone size, whereas the DNA furnished D and trimming. This sample yields some 100,000 clones, of which roughly 90% are seen a single time; more than 0.85% belongs to the top ten. This receptor was obtained from a man aged 60-69 years with acute or convalescent COVID-19. V usage is TRBV11-2 and J usage is TRBJ2-3, with 9 nucleotides matching TRBD2. Sequencing was performed on peripheral blood. CDR3: CASSPWTSGTDTQYF. CDR3 DNA: TGTGCCAGCAGCCCTTGGACTAGCGGCACAGATACGCAGTATTTT.